This T cell receptor beta chain is from a study of blood T cell repertoires in COVID-19. Across the study: Specimens from acute and convalescent COVID-19 originated in the United States, Italy and Spain. T cells, B-cell-depleted T cells, or PBMCs supplied cDNA or gDNA.

The CDR3 is 17 amino acids. Germline CDR1 reads SGHRS; CDR2 reads YFSETQ. V lost 3 bases, J lost 1 base, and 7 bases stayed unmatched. Per the original methods: Estimated nucleated cell counts came from reference gene primer amplification. Profiling relied on immunoSEQ multiplex PCR, and the TCRdb table lists in-frame clones only, not all of them. V and J calls and clone size come straight from that table; D and trimming were deduced from the DNA. This table has more than 85,000 clones, over 75% appearing once. The material sequenced was peripheral blood. This sequence originates from a man aged 50-60 years with acute or convalescent COVID-19. The chain links TRBV5-1 to TRBJ2-3; 11 nucleotides line up with TRBD1. The CDR3 is CASSSWTGGKGTDTQYF. In nucleotides, the CDR3 is TGCGCCAGCAGCTCATGGACAGGGGGCAAGGGCACAGATACGCAGTATTTT. Combining the CDR3 with reference TRBV5-1 and TRBJ2-3 gives the whole variable domain KAGVTQTPRYLIKTRGQQVTLSCSPISGHRSVSWYQQTPGQGLQFLFEYFSETQRNKGNFPGRFSGRQFSNSRSEMNVSTLELGDSALYLCASSSWTGGKGTDTQYFGPGTRLTVL.